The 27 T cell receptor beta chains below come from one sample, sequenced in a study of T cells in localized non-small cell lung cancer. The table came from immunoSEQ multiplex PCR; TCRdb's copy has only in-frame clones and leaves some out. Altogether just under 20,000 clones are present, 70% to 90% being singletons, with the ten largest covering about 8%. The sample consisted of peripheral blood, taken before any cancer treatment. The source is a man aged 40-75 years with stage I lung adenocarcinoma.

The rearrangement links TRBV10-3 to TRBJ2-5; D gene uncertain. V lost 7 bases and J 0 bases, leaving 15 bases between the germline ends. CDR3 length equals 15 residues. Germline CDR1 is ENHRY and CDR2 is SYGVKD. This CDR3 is CAIMSRDGYQETQYF. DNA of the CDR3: TGTGCCATCATGTCTAGAGACGGATACCAAGAGACCCAGTACTTC.

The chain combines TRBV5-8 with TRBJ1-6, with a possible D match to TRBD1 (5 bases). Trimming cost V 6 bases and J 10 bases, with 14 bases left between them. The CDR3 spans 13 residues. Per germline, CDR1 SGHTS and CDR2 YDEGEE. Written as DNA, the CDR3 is TGTGCCAGCACCGACCCCTGGGGGTCACCCCTCCACTTT. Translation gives CASTDPWGSPLHF.

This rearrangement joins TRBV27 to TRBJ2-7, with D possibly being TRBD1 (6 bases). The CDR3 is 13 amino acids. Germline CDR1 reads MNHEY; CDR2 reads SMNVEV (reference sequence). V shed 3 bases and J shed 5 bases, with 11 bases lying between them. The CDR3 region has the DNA TGTGCCAGCAGTTTTACAGGGATGAACGAGCAGTACTTC. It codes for CASSFTGMNEQYF.

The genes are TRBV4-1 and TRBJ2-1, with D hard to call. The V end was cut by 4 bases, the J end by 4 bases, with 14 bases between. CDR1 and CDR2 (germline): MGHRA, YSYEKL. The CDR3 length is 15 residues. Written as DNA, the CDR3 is TGCGCCAGCAGCCCTGCCGAATCCCGATACAATGAGCAGTTCTTC. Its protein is CASSPAESRYNEQFF.

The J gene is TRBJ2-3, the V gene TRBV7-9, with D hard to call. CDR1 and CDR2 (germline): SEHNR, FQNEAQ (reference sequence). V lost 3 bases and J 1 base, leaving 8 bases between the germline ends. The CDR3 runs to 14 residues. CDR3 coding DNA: TGTGCCAGCAGCTTCGGCAGTGGCACAGATACGCAGTATTTT. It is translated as CASSFGSGTDTQYF.

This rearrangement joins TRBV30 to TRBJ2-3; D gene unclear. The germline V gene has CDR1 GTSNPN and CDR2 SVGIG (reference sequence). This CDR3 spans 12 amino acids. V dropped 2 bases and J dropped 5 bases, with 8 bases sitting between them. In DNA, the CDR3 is TGTGCCTGGAGTTCCTCGGGAGATACGCAGTATTTT. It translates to CAWSSSGDTQYF.

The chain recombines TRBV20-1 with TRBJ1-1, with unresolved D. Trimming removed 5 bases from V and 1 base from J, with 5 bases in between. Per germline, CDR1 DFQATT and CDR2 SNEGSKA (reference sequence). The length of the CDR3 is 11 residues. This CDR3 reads CSAFKNTEAFF. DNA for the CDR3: TGCAGTGCTTTCAAGAACACTGAAGCTTTCTTT.

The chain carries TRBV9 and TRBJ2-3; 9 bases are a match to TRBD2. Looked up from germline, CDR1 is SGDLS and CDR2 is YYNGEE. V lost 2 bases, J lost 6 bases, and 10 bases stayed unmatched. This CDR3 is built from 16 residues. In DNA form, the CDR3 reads TGTGCCAGCAGCGTGGGTCGACTAGCGGAGGGGGATACGCAGTATTTT. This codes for CASSVGRLAEGDTQYF.

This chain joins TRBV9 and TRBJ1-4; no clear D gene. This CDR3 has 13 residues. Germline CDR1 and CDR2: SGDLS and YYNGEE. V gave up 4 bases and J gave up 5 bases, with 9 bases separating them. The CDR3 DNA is TGTGCCAGCAGCTCAACGGAAAATGAAAAACTGTTTTTT. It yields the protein CASSSTENEKLFF.

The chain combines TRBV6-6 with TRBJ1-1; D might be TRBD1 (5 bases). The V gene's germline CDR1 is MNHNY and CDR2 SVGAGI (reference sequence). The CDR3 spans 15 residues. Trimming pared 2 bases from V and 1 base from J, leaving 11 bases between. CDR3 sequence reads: CASSYTYDRNTEAFF. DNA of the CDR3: TGTGCCAGCAGTTACACCTACGACAGGAACACTGAAGCTTTCTTT.

The CDR3 DNA reads TGTGCCAGCAGCCTAAGCCGGGATCTGGGGGAGCAGTACTTC. Its protein product is CASSLSRDLGEQYF. The chain links TRBV14 to TRBJ2-7, with a weak D call TRBD2 (5 bases). Germline V gene lookup returns CDR1 SGHDN and CDR2 FVKESK. Deletions cut 4 bases from V and 7 bases from J, with 17 bases between. The CDR3 sequence is 14 residues long.

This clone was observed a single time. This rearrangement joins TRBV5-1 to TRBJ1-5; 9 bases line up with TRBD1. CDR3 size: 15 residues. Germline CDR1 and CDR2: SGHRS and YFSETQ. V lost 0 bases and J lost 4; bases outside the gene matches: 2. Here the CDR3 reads CASSLEGTGNQPQHF. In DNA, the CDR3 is TGCGCCAGCAGCTTGGAGGGGACAGGGAATCAGCCCCAGCATTTT.

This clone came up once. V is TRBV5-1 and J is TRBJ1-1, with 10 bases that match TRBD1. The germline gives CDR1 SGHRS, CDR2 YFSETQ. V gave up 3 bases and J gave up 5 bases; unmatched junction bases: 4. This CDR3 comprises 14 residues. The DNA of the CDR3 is TGCGCCAGCAGCTCCGGGACAGGGGAAACTGAAGCTTTCTTT. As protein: CASSSGTGETEAFF.

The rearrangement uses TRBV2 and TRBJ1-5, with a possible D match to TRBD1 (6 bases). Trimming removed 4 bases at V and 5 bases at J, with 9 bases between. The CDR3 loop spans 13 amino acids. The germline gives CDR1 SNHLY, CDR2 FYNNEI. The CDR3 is CASSGEGDQPQHF. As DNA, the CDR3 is TGTGCCAGCAGTGGGGAGGGGGATCAGCCCCAGCATTTT.

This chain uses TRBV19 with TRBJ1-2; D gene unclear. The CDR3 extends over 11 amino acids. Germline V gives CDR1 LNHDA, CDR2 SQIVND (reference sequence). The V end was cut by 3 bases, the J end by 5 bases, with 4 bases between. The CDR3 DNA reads TGTGCCAGTAGTATCCCATATGGCTACACCTTC. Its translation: CASSIPYGYTF. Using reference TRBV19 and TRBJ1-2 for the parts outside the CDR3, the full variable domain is DGGITQSPKYLFRKEGQNVTLSCEQNLNHDAMYWYRQDPGQGLRLIYYSQIVNDFQKGDIAEGYSVSREKKESFPLTVTSAQKNPTAFYLCASSIPYGYTFGSGTRLTVV.

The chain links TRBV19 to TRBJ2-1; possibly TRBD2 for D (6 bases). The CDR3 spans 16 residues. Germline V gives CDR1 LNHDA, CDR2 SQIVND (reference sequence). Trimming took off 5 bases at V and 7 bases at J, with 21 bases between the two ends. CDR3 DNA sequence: TGTGCCAGTAGTCGATCAAGGGGAGGATCACCAAATGAGCAGTTCTTC. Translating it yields CASSRSRGGSPNEQFF.

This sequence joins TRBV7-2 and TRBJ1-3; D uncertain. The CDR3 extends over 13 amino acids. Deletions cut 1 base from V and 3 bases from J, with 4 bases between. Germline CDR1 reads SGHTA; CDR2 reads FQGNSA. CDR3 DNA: TGTGCCAGCAGCTTAGTTAGTGGAAACACCATATATTTT. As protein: CASSLVSGNTIYF.

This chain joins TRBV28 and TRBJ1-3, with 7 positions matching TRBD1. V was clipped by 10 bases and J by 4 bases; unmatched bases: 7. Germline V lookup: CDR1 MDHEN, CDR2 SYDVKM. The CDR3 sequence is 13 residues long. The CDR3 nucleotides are TGTGCCACCTTAACAGGGGCCGGAAACACCATATATTTT. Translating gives CATLTGAGNTIYF.

CDR3 DNA: TGTGCCAGCGGGACTAGGGGTGTTTCGACGCAGTATTTT. It translates to CASGTRGVSTQYF. V and J are TRBV27 and TRBJ2-3; 8 positions match TRBD2. The junction had 10 bases not matched to a gene; V was cut back by 8 bases and J by 9 bases. Germline assignment: CDR1 MNHEY and CDR2 SMNVEV (reference sequence). CDR3 length equals 13 residues.

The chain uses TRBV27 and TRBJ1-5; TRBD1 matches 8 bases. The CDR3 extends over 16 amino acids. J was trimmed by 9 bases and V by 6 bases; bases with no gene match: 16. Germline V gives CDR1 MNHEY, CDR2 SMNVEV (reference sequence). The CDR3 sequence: CASRRKGQEITRPQHF. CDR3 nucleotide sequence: TGTGCCAGCAGAAGAAAGGGACAGGAGATCACTCGGCCCCAGCATTTT.

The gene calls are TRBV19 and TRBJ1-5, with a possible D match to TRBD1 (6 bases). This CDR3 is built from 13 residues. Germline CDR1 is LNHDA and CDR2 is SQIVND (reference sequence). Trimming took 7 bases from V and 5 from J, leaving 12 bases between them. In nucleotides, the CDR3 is TGTGCCAGTAACAGGGTAAGAGATCAGCCCCAGCATTTT. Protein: CASNRVRDQPQHF. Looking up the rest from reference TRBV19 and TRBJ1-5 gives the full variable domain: DGGITQSPKYLFRKEGQNVTLSCEQNLNHDAMYWYRQDPGQGLRLIYYSQIVNDFQKGDIAEGYSVSREKKESFPLTVTSAQKNPTAFYLCASNRVRDQPQHFGDGTRLSIL.

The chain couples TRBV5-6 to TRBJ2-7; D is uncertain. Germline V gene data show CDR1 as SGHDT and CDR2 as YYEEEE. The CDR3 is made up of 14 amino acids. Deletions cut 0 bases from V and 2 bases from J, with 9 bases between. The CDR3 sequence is CASSLEVGPYEQYF. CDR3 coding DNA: TGTGCCAGCAGCTTGGAGGTTGGGCCCTACGAGCAGTACTTC. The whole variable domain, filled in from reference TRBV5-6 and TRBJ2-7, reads DAGVTQSPTHLIKTRGQQVTLRCSPKSGHDTVSWYQQALGQGPQFIFQYYEEEERQRGNFPDRFSGHQFPNYSSELNVNALLLGDSALYLCASSLEVGPYEQYFGPGTRLTVT.

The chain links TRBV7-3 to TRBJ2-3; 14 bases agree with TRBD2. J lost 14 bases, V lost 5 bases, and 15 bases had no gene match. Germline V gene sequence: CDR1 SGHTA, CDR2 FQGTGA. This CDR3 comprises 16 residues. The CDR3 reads CASSPARTSGRTCRYF. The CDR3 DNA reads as TGTGCCAGCAGCCCCGCGCGGACTAGCGGGAGGACTTGCCGGTATTTT.

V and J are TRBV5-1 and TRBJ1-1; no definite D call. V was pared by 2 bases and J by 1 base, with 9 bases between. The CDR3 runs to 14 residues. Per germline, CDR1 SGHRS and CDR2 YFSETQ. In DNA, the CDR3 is TGCGCCAGCAGCTTAGCGCCAGCGAACACTGAAGCTTTCTTT. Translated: CASSLAPANTEAFF.

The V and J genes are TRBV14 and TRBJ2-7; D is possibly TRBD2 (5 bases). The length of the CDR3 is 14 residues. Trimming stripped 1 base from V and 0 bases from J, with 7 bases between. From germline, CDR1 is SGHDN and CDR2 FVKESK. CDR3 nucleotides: TGTGCCAGCAGCCAAGTGAGGGCCTCCTACGAGCAGTACTTC. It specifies CASSQVRASYEQYF.

Here the CDR3 reads CASSIVVNTGELFF. DNA for the CDR3: TGTGCCAGTAGTATAGTAGTAAACACCGGGGAGCTGTTTTTT. This chain connects TRBV19 to TRBJ2-2; D is ambiguous. CDR1 and CDR2 from the germline V gene are LNHDA and SQIVND (reference sequence). V lost 1 base and J lost 2, with 5 bases in between. This CDR3 spans 14 amino acids.

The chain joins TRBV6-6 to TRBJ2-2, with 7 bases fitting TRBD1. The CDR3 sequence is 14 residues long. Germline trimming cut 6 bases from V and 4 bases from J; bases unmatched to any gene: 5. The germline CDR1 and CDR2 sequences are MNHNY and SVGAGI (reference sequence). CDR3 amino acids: CASSDREVTGELFF. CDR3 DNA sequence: TGTGCCAGCAGCGACAGGGAAGTCACCGGGGAGCTGTTTTTT.